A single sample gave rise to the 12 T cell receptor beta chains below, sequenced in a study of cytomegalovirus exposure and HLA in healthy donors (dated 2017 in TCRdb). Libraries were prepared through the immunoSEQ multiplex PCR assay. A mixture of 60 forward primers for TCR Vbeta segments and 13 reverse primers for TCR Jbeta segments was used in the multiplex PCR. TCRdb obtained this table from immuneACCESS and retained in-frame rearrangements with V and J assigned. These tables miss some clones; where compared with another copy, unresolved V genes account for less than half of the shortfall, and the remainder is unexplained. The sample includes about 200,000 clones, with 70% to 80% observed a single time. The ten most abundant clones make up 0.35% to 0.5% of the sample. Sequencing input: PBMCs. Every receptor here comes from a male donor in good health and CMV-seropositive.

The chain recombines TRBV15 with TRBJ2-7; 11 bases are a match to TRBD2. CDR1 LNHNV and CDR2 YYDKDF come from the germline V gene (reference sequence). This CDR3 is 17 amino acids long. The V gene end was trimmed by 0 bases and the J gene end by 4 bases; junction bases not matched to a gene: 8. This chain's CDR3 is CATSRDPRLAGNYEQYF. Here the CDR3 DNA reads TGTGCCACCAGCAGAGATCCCCGACTAGCGGGAAATTACGAGCAGTACTTC.

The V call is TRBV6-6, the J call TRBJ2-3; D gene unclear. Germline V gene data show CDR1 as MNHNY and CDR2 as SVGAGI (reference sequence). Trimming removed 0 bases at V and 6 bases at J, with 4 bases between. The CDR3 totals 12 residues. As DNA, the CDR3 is TGTGCCAGCAGTTACTCTCGGGATACGCAGTATTTT. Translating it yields CASSYSRDTQYF.

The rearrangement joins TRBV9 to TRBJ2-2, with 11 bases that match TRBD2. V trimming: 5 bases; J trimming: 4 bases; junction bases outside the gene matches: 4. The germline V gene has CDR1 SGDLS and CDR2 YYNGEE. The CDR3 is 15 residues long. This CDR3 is CASSRLAGLTGELFF. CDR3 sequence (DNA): TGTGCCAGCAGTCGACTAGCGGGACTCACCGGGGAGCTGTTTTTT. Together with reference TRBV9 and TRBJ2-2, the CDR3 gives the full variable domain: DSGVTQTPKHLITATGQRVTLRCSPRSGDLSVYWYQQSLDQGLQFLIQYYNGEERAKGNILERFSAQQFPDLHSELNLSSLELGDSALYFCASSRLAGLTGELFFGEGSRLTVL.

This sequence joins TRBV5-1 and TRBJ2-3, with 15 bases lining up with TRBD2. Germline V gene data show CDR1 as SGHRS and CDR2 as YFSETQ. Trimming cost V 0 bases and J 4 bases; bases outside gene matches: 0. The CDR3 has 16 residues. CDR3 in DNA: TGCGCCAGCAGCTTGGGGACTAGCGGGGGGGCAGATACGCAGTATTTT. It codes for CASSLGTSGGADTQYF.

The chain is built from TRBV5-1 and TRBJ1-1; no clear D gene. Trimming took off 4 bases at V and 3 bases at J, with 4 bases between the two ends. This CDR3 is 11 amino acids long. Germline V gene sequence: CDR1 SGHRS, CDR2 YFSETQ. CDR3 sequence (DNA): TGCGCCAGCAGCCTAGACACTGAAGCTTTCTTT. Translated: CASSLDTEAFF.

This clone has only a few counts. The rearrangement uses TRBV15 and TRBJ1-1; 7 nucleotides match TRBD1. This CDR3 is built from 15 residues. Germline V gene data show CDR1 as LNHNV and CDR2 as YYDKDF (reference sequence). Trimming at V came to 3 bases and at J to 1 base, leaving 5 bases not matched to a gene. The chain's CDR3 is CATSSRDRENTEAFF. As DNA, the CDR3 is TGTGCCACCAGCAGCCGAGACAGGGAGAACACTGAAGCTTTCTTT.

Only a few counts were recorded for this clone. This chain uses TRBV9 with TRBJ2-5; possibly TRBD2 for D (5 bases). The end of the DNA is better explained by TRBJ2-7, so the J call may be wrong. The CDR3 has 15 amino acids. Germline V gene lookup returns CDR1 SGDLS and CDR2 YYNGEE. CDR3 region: CASSPQVSGTYEQYF. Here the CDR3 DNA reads TGTGCCAGCAGCCCCCAGGTGAGCGGAACCTACGAGCAGTACTTC.

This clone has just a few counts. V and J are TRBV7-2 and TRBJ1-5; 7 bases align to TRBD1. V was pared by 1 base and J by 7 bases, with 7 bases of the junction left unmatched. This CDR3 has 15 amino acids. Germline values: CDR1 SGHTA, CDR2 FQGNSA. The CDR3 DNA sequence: TGTGCCAGCAGCTTAGGAGGAGGGGGCCTGCAGCCCCAGCATTTT. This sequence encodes CASSLGGGGLQPQHF.

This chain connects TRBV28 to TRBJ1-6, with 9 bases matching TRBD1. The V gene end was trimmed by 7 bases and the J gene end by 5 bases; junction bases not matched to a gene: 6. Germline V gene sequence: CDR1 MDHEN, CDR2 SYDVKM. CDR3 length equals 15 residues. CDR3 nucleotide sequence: TGTGCCAGCACCGTACGGACAGGGGATAATTCACCCCTCCACTTT. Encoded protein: CASTVRTGDNSPLHF. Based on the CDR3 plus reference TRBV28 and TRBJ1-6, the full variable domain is DVKVTQSSRYLVKRTGEKVFLECVQDMDHENMFWYRQDPGLGLRLIYFSYDVKMKEKGDIPEGYSVSREKKERFSLILESASTNQTSMYLCASTVRTGDNSPLHFGNGTRLTVT.

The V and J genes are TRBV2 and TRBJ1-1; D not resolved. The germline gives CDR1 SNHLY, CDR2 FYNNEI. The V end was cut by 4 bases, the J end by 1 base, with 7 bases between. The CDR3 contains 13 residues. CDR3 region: CASSGGQNTEAFF. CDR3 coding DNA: TGTGCCAGCAGTGGTGGGCAGAACACTGAAGCTTTCTTT. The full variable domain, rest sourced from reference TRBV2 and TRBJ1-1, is EPEVTQTPSHQVTQMGQEVILRCVPISNHLYFYWYRQILGQKVEFLVSFYNNEISEKSEIFDDQFSVERPDGSNFTLKIRSTKLEDSAMYFCASSGGQNTEAFFGQGTRLTVV.

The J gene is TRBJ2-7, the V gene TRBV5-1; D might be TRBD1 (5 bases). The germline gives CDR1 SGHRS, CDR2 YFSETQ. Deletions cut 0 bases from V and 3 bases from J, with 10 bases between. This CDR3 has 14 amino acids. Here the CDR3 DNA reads TGCGCCAGCAGCTTGGCTATGACAGACTACGAGCAGTACTTC. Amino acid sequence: CASSLAMTDYEQYF. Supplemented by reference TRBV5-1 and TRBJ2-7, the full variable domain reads KAGVTQTPRYLIKTRGQQVTLSCSPISGHRSVSWYQQTPGQGLQFLFEYFSETQRNKGNFPGRFSGRQFSNSRSEMNVSTLELGDSALYLCASSLAMTDYEQYFGPGTRLTVT.

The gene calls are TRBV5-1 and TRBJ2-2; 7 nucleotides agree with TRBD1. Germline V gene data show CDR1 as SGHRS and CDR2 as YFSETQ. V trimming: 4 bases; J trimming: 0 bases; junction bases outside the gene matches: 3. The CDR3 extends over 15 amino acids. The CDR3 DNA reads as TGCGCCAGCAGCCCGGGACAGACGAACACCGGGGAGCTGTTTTTT. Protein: CASSPGQTNTGELFF.